This T cell receptor beta chain comes out of a study of CD8 T cells in ankylosing spondylitis. Notes on the study in general: As reported, disease-linked clones showed significant enrichment in matched ankylosing spondylitis synovial fluid. Seemingly distinctive of ankylosing spondylitis blood was a TCR beta motif formed by eight highly homologous variants.

Comment on this clonotype: Its antigen remains unknown.

Looked up from germline, CDR1 is MNHNS and CDR2 is SASEGT. Between the trimmed V and J ends, which lost 5 bases and 2 bases, there was a span of 21 bases. CDR3 length: 17 amino acids. Libraries of TCR beta came from quantitative 5'-RACE with molecular barcodes. TCRdb reanalysed the 5' RACE reads using MiXCR and keeps one entry per CDR3 protein. The sample lists a few hundred thousand distinct CDR3 sequences, 18% occurring once. J is TRBJ2-5 and V is TRBV6-1; D not resolved. The TCR originated in a male donor with ankylosing spondylitis or in good health (not recorded which). The sequencing sample was made of blood, either unsorted or a sorted T cell fraction (not recorded which). The CDR3 bases are TGTGCCAGCAGTACCCCCCGGCACAGAGGTGTGCAAGAGACCCAGTACTTC. Its translation: CASSTPRHRGVQETQYF.